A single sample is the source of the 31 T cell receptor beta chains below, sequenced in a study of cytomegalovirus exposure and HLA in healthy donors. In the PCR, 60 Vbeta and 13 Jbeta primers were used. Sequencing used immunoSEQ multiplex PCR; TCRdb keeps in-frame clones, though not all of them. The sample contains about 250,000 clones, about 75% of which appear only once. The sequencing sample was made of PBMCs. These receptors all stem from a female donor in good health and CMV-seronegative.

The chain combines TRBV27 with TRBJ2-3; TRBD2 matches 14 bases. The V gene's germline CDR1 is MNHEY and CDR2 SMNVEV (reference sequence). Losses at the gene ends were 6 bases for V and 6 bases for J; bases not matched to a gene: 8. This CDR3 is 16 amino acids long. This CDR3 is CASRGTSGRLMDTQYF. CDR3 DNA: TGTGCCAGCAGGGGGACTAGCGGGAGACTGATGGATACGCAGTATTTT.

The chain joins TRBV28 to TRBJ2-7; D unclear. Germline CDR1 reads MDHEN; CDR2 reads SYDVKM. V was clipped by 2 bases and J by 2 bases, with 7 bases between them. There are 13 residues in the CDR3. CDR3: CASSLRLTYEQYF. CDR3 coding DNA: TGTGCCAGCAGTTTACGACTTACCTACGAGCAGTACTTC.

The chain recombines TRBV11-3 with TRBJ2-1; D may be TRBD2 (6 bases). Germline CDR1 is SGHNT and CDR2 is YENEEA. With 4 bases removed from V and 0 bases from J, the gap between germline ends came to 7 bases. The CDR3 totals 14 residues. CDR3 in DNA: TGTGCCAGCAGCTCGGGGGACTCCTACAATGAGCAGTTCTTC. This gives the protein CASSSGDSYNEQFF. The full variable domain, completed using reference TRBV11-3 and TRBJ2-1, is EAGVVQSPRYKIIEKKQPVAFWCNPISGHNTLYWYLQNLGQGPELLIRYENEEAVDDSQLPKDRFSAERLKGVDSTLKIQPAELGDSAVYLCASSSGDSYNEQFFGPGTRLTVL.

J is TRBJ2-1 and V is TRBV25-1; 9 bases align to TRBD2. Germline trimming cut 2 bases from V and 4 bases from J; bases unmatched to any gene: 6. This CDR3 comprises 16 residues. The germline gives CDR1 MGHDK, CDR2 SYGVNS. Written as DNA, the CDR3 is TGTGCCAGCAGTGAACGAGGTAGCGGGAGATACAATGAGCAGTTCTTC. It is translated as CASSERGSGRYNEQFF.

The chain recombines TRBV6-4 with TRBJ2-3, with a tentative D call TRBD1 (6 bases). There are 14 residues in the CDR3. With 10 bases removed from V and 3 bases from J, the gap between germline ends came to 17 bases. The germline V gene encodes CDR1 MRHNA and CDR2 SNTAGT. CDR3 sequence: CATKQGPGTDTQYF. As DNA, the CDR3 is TGTGCCACCAAACAGGGACCCGGGACAGATACGCAGTATTTT.

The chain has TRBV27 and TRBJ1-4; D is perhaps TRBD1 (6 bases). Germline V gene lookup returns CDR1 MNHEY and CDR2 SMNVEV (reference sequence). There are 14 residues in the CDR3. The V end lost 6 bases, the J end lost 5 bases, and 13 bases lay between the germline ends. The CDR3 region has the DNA TGTGCCAGCAGACCACAGGGCGAGAATGAAAAACTGTTTTTT. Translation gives CASRPQGENEKLFF.

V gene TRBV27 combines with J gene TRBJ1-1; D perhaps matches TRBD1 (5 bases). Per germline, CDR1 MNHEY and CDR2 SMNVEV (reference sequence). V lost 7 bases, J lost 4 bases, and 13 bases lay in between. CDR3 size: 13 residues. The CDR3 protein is CASTLAGGTEAFF. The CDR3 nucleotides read TGTGCCAGCACCTTGGCGGGGGGCACTGAAGCTTTCTTT.

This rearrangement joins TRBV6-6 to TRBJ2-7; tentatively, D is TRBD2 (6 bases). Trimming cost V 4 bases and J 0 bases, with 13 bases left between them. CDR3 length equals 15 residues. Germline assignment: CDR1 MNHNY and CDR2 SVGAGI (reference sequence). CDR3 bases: TGTGCCAGCAGTTCCCCTACGGAGGGCTCCTACGAGCAGTACTTC. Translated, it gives CASSSPTEGSYEQYF.

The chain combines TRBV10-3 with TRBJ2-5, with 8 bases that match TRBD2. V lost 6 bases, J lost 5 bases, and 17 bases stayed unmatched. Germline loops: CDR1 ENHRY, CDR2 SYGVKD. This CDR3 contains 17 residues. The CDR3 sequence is CAISKGQYGGAGETQYF. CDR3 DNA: TGTGCCATCAGCAAAGGACAGTACGGGGGGGCCGGGGAGACCCAGTACTTC.

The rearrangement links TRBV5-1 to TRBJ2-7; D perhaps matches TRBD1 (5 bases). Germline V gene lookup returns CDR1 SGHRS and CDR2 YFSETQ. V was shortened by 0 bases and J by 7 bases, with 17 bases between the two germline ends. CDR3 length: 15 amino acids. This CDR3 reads CASSLGWGRGVEQYF. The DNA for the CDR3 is TGCGCCAGCAGCTTGGGGTGGGGCCGCGGAGTTGAGCAGTACTTC.

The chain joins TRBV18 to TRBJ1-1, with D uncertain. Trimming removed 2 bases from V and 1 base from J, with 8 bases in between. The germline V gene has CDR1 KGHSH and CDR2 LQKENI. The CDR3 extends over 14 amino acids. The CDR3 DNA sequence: TGTGCCAGCTCACCAATCCAGTCGAACACTGAAGCTTTCTTT. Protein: CASSPIQSNTEAFF.

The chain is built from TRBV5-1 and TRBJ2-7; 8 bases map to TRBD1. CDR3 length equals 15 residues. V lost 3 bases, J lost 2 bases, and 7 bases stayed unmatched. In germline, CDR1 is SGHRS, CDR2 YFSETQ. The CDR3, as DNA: TGCGCCAGCAGCTGGGGACAGGTCGGAACCTACGAGCAGTACTTC. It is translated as CASSWGQVGTYEQYF.

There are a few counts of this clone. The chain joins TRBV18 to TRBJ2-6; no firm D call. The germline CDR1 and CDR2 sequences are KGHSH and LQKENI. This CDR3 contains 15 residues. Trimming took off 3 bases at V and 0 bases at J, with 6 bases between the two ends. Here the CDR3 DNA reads TGTGCCAGCTCACCGAACTTCTCTGGGGCCAACGTCCTGACTTTC. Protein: CASSPNFSGANVLTF.

The DNA of the CDR3 is TGCAGCGTCCATGGGGGGTCTGGGGATACGCAGTATTTT. Amino acids: CSVHGGSGDTQYF. This chain uses TRBV29-1 with TRBJ2-3, with a possible D match to TRBD2 (6 bases). CDR3 length: 13 amino acids. In germline, CDR1 is SQVTM, CDR2 ANQGSEA. The V end lost 6 bases, the J end lost 6 bases, and 16 bases lay between the germline ends.

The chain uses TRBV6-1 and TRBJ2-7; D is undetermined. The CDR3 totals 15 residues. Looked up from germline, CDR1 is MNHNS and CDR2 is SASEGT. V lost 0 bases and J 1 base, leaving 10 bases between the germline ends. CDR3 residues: CASSEAPADSYEQYF. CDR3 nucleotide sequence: TGTGCCAGCAGTGAAGCTCCGGCGGATTCCTACGAGCAGTACTTC.

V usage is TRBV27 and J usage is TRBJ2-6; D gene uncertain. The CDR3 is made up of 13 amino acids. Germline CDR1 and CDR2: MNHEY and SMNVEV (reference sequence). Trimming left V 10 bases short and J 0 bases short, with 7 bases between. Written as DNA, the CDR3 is TGTGCCACCCGGTCCTCTGGGGCCAACGTCCTGACTTTC. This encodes CATRSSGANVLTF.

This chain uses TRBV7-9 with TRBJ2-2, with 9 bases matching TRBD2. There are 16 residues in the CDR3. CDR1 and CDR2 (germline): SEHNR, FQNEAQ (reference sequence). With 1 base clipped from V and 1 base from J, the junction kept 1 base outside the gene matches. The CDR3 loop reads CASSLGLAENTGELFF. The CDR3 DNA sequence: TGTGCCAGCAGCTTAGGACTAGCGGAGAACACCGGGGAGCTGTTTTTT. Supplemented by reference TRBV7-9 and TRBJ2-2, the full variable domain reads DTGVSQNPRHKITKRGQNVTFRCDPISEHNRLYWYRQTLGQGPEFLTYFQNEAQLEKSRLLSDRFSAERPKGSFSTLEIQRTEQGDSAMYLCASSLGLAENTGELFFGEGSRLTVL.

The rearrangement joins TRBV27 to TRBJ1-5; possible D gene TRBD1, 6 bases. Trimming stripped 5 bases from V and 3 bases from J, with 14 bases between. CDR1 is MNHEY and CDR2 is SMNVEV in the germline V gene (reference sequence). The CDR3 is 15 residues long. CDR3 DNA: TGTGCCAGCAGTACGATAGGGGGACACAATCAGCCCCAGCATTTT. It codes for CASSTIGGHNQPQHF.

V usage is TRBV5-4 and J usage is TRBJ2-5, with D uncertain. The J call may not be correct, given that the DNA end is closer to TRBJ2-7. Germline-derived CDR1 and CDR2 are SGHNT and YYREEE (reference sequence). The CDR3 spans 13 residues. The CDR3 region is CASSSPSSYEQYF. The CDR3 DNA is TGTGCCAGCAGCTCCCCCTCCTCATACGAGCAGTACTTC.

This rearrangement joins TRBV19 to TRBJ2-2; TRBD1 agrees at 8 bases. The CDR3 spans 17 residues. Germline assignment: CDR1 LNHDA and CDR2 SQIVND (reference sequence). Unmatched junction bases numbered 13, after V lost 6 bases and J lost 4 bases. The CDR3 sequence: CASRQNALGQGTGELFF. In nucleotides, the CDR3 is TGTGCCAGTAGACAGAACGCCCTCGGACAGGGCACCGGGGAGCTGTTTTTT.

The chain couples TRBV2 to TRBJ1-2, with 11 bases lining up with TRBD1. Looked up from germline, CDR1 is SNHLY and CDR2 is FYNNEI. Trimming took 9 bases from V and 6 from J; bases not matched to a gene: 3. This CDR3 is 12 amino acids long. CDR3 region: CARRDRGDGYTF. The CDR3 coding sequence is TGTGCCAGACGGGACAGGGGGGATGGCTACACCTTC.

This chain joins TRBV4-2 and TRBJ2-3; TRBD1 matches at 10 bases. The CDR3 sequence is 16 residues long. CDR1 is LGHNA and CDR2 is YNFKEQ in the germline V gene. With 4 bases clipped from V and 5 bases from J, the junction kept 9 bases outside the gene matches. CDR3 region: CASSPRDRGPGDTQYF. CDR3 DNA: TGTGCCAGCAGCCCCCGGGACAGGGGACCGGGAGATACGCAGTATTTT.

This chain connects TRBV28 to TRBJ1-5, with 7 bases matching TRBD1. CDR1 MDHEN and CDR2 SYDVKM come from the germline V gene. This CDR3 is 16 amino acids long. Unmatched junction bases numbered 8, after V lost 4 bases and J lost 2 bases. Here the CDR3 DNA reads TGTGCCAGCAGTTCAATCCCCGGGACAGGCAATCAGCCCCAGCATTTT. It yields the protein CASSSIPGTGNQPQHF.

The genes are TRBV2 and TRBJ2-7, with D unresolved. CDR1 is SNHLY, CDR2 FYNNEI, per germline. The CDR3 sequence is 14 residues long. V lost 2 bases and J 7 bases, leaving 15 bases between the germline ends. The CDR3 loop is CASSEFAASGEQYF. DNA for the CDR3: TGTGCCAGCAGTGAATTCGCGGCTAGTGGGGAGCAGTACTTC.

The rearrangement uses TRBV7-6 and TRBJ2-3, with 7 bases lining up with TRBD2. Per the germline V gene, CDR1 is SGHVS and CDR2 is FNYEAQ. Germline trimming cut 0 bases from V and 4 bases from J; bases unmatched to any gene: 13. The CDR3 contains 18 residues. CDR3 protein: CASSLAFFGGRSADTQYF. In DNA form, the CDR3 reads TGTGCCAGCAGCTTAGCGTTTTTTGGCGGGAGATCCGCAGATACGCAGTATTTT.

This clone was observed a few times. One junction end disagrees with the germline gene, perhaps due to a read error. DNA for the CDR3: TGTGCTAGCAGCTTAGCAGGACAGGGTGTCGATGAGCAGTTCTTC. It yields the protein CASSLAGQGVDEQFF. The rearrangement uses TRBV7-7 and TRBJ2-1; TRBD1 aligns across 8 bases. Germline V CDR1 and CDR2: SSHAT, FNYEAQ (reference sequence). The CDR3 is 15 residues long. Supplemented by reference TRBV7-7 and TRBJ2-1, the full variable domain reads GAGVSQSPRYKVTKRGQDVTLRCDPISSHATLYWYQQALGQGPEFLTYFNYEAQPDKSGLPSDRFSAERPEGSISTLTIQRTEQRDSAMYRCASSLAGQGVDEQFFGPGTRLTVL.

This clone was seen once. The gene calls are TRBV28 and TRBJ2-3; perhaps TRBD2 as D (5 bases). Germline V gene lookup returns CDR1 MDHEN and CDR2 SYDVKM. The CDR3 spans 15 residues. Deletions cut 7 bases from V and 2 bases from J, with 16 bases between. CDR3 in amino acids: CASNLNSVPTDTQYF. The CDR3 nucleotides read TGTGCCAGCAACCTTAATAGCGTTCCCACAGATACGCAGTATTTT.

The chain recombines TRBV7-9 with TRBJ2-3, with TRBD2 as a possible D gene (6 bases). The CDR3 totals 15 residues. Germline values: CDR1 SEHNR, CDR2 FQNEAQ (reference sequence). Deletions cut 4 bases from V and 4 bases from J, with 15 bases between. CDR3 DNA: TGTGCCAGCAGCTCGGGATCGGGGGAGGCAGATACGCAGTATTTT. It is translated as CASSSGSGEADTQYF. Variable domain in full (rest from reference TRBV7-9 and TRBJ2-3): DTGVSQNPRHKITKRGQNVTFRCDPISEHNRLYWYRQTLGQGPEFLTYFQNEAQLEKSRLLSDRFSAERPKGSFSTLEIQRTEQGDSAMYLCASSSGSGEADTQYFGPGTRLTVL.

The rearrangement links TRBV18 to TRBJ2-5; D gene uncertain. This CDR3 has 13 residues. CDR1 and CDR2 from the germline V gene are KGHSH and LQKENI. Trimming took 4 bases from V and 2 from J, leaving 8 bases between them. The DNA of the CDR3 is TGTGCCAGCTCACTACTCGGGCAAGAGACCCAGTACTTC. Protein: CASSLLGQETQYF.

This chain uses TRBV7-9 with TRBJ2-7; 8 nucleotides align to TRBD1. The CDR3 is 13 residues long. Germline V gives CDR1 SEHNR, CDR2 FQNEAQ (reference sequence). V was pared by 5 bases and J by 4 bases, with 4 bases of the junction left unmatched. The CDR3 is CASSPRTGYEQYF. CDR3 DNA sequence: TGTGCCAGCAGCCCGAGGACAGGGTACGAGCAGTACTTC. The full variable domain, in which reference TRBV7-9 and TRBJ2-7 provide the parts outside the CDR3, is DTGVSQNPRHKITKRGQNVTFRCDPISEHNRLYWYRQTLGQGPEFLTYFQNEAQLEKSRLLSDRFSAERPKGSFSTLEIQRTEQGDSAMYLCASSPRTGYEQYFGPGTRLTVT.

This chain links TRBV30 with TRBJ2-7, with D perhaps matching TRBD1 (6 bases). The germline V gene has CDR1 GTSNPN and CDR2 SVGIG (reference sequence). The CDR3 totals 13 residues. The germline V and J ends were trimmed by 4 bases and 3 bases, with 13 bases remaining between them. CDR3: CAWTPGQIYEQYF. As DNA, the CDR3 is TGTGCCTGGACACCGGGACAAATCTACGAGCAGTACTTC.